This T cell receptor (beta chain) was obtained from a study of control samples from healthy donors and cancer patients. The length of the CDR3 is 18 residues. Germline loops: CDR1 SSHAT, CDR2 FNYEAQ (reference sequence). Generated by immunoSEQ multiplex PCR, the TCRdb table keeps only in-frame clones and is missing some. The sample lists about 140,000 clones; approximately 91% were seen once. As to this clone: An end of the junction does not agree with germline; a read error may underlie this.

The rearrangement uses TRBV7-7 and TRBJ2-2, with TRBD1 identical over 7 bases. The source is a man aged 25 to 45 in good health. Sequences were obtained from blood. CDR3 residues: CASSRYDRVPFNTGELFF. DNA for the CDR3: TGTGCTAGCAGCCGATATGACAGGGTCCCTTTTAACACCGGGGAGCTGTTTTTT.